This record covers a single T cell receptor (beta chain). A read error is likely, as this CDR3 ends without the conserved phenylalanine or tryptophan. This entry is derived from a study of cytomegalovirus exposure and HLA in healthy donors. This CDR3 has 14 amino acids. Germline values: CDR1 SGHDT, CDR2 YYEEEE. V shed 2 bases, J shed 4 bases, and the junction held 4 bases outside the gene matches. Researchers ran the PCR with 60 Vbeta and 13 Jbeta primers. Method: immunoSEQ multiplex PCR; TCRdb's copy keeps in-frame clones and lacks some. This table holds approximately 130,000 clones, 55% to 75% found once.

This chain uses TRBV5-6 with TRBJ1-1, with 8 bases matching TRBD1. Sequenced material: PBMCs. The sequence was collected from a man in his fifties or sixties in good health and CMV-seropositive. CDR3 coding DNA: TGTGCCAGCAGCTTTTACAGGGGGGGCACTGAAGCTTTCCTT. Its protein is CASSFYRGGTEAFL.